This T cell receptor beta chain was observed in a study of shared clonotypes between healthy human individuals. Study context: Ranging from 18 to 49 in age, donors were a couple of women and a few men. Study-wide findings and caveats: Estimated clonotype richness was generally higher in naive than memory subsets.

Clones were read by immunoSEQ multiplex PCR, and TCRdb kept only the in-frame ones, dropping some. Of approximately 600,000 clones in the sample, 85% to 95% are singletons; the top ten hold about 0.11%. Terminally differentiated effector memory CD45RA+ cells were excluded by CCR7 positive selection of CD45RO-negative cells. Recent acute infections and vaccinations were absent in the healthy HIV-negative adult donors. Note on this clone: As yet, its antigen is unknown.

This receptor was taken from a woman aged 30 to 39 in good health. Sequenced: naive CD8+ T cells sorted from blood.

CDR3 region: CASSYGTGGSEQYF. The CDR3 coding sequence is TGTGCCAGCAGTTACGGGACAGGGGGCTCCGAGCAGTACTTC. The genes are TRBV6-5 and TRBJ2-7; 12 nucleotides match TRBD1. Germline V CDR1 and CDR2: MNHEY, SVGAGI. V shed 2 bases, J shed 6 bases, and the junction held 2 bases outside the gene matches. This CDR3 region has 14 residues.